Listed below are T cell receptor beta chains from one sample, sequenced in a study of blood T cell repertoires in COVID-19. The data were produced by immunoSEQ multiplex PCR, yet TCRdb's version contains in-frame clones alone and is incomplete. The sample comprises 80,000 to 100,000 clones, less than 85% of which are singletons, and roughly 8.4% rests with the top ten. The sample consisted of peripheral blood. The receptors were gathered from a man aged 45-60 years who had recovered from COVID-19. The CDR3 runs from the conserved cysteine through the conserved F or W. The D gene is left open where the match is weak. Not all rows give a size; the values are once, few, many and, for expanded clones, a class.

cdr3_nt	cdr3_aa	d_call	v_call	j_call	cdr3_length	clone_size
TGTGCCAGCTCACCAAGAGATAGCAATCAGCCCCAGCATTTT	CASSPRDSNQPQHF	-	TRBV18	TRBJ1-5	14	-
TGTGCCAGTATCCCCCGGGACAGGGGGGAAGCTTTCTTT	CASIPRDRGEAFF	TRBD1	TRBV19	TRBJ1-1	13	-
TGTGCCAGCAGCCCTCCGCAGGGGCGGGAGGGTTCCTACGAGCAGTACTTC	CASSPPQGREGSYEQYF	TRBD2	TRBV7-9	TRBJ2-7	17	-
TGTGCCAGCAGTCAACTCGACAGAAACTATGGCTACACCTTC	CASSQLDRNYGYTF	-	TRBV2	TRBJ1-2	14	-
TGTGCCAGCTCGCGGTACCAAGAGACCCAGTACTTC	CASSRYQETQYF	-	TRBV18	TRBJ2-5	12	-
TGTGCCAGTAGAAGGGGCAGCCAGAACACCGGGGAGCTGTTTTTT	CASRRGSQNTGELFF	-	TRBV19	TRBJ2-2	15	-
TGTGCCAGCAGCTTCCGGGACATGAACTCTGGAAACACCATATATTTT	CASSFRDMNSGNTIYF	-	TRBV7-2	TRBJ1-3	16	once
TGTGCCAGCAGCTTCCAGGGCCGTGGGAAAACTGGCACTGAAGCTTTCTTT	CASSFQGRGKTGTEAFF	-	TRBV7-2	TRBJ1-1	17	-
TGTGCCAGCAGCTCGTACGCGGGGGGGCTCTACAATGAGCAGTTCTTC	CASSSYAGGLYNEQFF	TRBD2	TRBV7-3	TRBJ2-1	16	-
TGTGCCAGCTCACCACCCTACAGGGATACCGGGGAGCTGTTTTTT	CASSPPYRDTGELFF	-	TRBV18	TRBJ2-2	15	-
TGTGCCAGCAGCTTAACTAGTAGCACCGGGGAGCTGTTTTTT	CASSLTSSTGELFF	-	TRBV7-9	TRBJ2-2	14	once
TGTGCCAGCTCACTGGACAGGACCTCTGGGGCCAACGTCCTGACTTTC	CASSLDRTSGANVLTF	TRBD1	TRBV18	TRBJ2-6	16	-
TGCGCCAGCAGCTTGGGTTGGCAGGGCAACACCGGGGAGCTGTTTTTT	CASSLGWQGNTGELFF	-	TRBV5-1	TRBJ2-2	16	once
TGTGCCAGCAGCCAAACGGGTAACGAGCAGTACTTC	CASSQTGNEQYF	-	TRBV7-6	TRBJ2-7	12	medium-sized
TGTGCCAGCAGCCCAGGTATGAACACTGAAGCTTTCTTT	CASSPGMNTEAFF	-	TRBV7-2	TRBJ1-1	13	-
TGTGCCAGCAGCCCGGAGGTAGGGGGCGCGGTCGGGGAGCTGTTTTTT	CASSPEVGGAVGELFF	TRBD1	TRBV9	TRBJ2-2	16	-
TGTGCCAGCAGCTTTAAGTGGTGGCGGGAGGTTTGGGAGACCCAGTACTTC	CASSFKWWREVWETQYF	-	TRBV12-1	TRBJ2-5	17	-
TGTGCCAGCAGCCAGGGACAGCTGAACACTGAAGCTTTCTTT	CASSQGQLNTEAFF	TRBD1	TRBV5-4	TRBJ1-1	14	few
TGTGCCAGCAGCTTAACAGGGGGAGGCAATCAGCCCCAGCATTTT	CASSLTGGGNQPQHF	TRBD1	TRBV11-2	TRBJ1-5	15	-
TGTGCCAGCAGCTTAGCTGGGACTAGCGGGGGGCCCTCAAGTGGGACCCAGTACTTC	CASSLAGTSGGPSSGTQYF	TRBD2	TRBV7-2	TRBJ2-5	19	-
TGTGCCAGTGGGGGAGGAGGGACGGCCGGGGAGCTGTTTTTT	CASGGGGTAGELFF	-	TRBV6-5	TRBJ2-2	14	-
TGTGCCAGCAGCTTAGAACTAGCTGGAGATACGCAGTATTTT	CASSLELAGDTQYF	-	TRBV7-8	TRBJ2-3	14	-
TGTGCCAGCAGCCACCGGGACAGGGGGCTCAACACTGAAGCTTTCTTT	CASSHRDRGLNTEAFF	TRBD1	TRBV3-1/TRBV3-2	TRBJ1-1	16	once
TGTGCCAGCAGTTACTCGCCCTGGACAAGACAGGGGAGCAATCAGCCCCAGCATTTT	CASSYSPWTRQGSNQPQHF	TRBD1	TRBV6-2/TRBV6-3	TRBJ1-5	19	-
TGTGCCAGCAGTGGCGACAGGGGCAGTGGCGGGGAGCTGTTTTTT	CASSGDRGSGGELFF	TRBD1	TRBV2	TRBJ2-2	15	-
TGTGCCAGCAGCTTGGCCCCGGCGGGTACAGATACGCAGTATTTT	CASSLAPAGTDTQYF	-	TRBV5-5	TRBJ2-3	15	-
TGTGCCAGCAGCTTGATAGTGAGCGGGTTAGGCATTCAGTACTTC	CASSLIVSGLGIQYF	-	TRBV7-2	TRBJ2-4	15	-
TGTGCCAGCAGCCCATCTCTTCTAGCGGGAGCGGGGGATACGCAGTATTTT	CASSPSLLAGAGDTQYF	TRBD2	TRBV9	TRBJ2-3	17	-
TGTGCCAGCAGCTTAGAGCCAGCGGGAGGTGCCAAAAACATTCAGTACTTC	CASSLEPAGGAKNIQYF	TRBD2	TRBV7-6	TRBJ2-4	17	few
TGTGCCAGCAGCCAGGGGAGGACTGAAGCTTTCTTT	CASSQGRTEAFF	-	TRBV3-1/TRBV3-2	TRBJ1-1	12	-
TGTGCCTGGATCGTTCCAGGGTTCGGCACCGGGGAGCTGTTTTTT	CAWIVPGFGTGELFF	-	TRBV30	TRBJ2-2	15	-
TGTGCCAGCAGCCCGGTGGTCGGGGGGTCAGGAGCACCCTCTGGGGCCAACGTCCTGACTTTC	CASSPVVGGSGAPSGANVLTF	TRBD2	TRBV7-6	TRBJ2-6	21	-
TGTGCCAGCAGCTTAGAAGGCGGCTATGGCTACACCTTC	CASSLEGGYGYTF	-	TRBV11-2	TRBJ1-2	13	-
TGTGCCAGCAGCTTAGATAGGCGGAGCACCGGGGAGCTGTTTTTT	CASSLDRRSTGELFF	-	TRBV7-2	TRBJ2-2	15	-
TGTGCCAGCAGCGCCCTTGGGACAGGGGCAGCTTTCTTT	CASSALGTGAAFF	TRBD1	TRBV6-6	TRBJ1-1	13	-
TGTGCCAGCAAGCGCGGGGGAGGATACAATGAGCAGTTCTTC	CASKRGGGYNEQFF	TRBD2	TRBV2	TRBJ2-1	14	-
TGTGCCAGCAGTTTATTTGCCGACAGTCCCAATAGCAATCAGCCCCAGCATTTT	CASSLFADSPNSNQPQHF	-	TRBV27	TRBJ1-5	18	once
TGTGCCAGCAGCTTGGGACAGGGAAGAACTGAAGCTTTCTTT	CASSLGQGRTEAFF	TRBD1	TRBV7-2	TRBJ1-1	14	-
TGTGCCAGCAGCCTTGGGAATAGCGGAAGCACAGATACGCAGTATTTT	CASSLGNSGSTDTQYF	-	TRBV7-8	TRBJ2-3	16	-
TGTGCCAGCAGTCCTCTCGGGACACTGAACACTGAAGCTTTCTTT	CASSPLGTLNTEAFF	-	TRBV6-5	TRBJ1-1	15	-
TGCGCCAGCAGCTTGGAACCGCAGGGGGCCGGCACAGATACGCAGTATTTT	CASSLEPQGAGTDTQYF	TRBD1	TRBV5-1	TRBJ2-3	17	once
TGTGCCAGCAGCGCCTTCGACAGAAACTATGGCTACACCTTC	CASSAFDRNYGYTF	-	TRBV9	TRBJ1-2	14	-
TGTGCCAGCAGTACCAGCGGGGGTCGCCGTGGAGACGAGCAGTACTTC	CASSTSGGRRGDEQYF	TRBD2	TRBV2	TRBJ2-7	16	few
TGCGCCAGCAATGGCGGACAGGGAAACACCATATATTTT	CASNGGQGNTIYF	-	TRBV5-1	TRBJ1-3	13	few
TGCAGCGTTGAGTACAGCTACGAGCAGTACTTC	CSVEYSYEQYF	-	TRBV29-1	TRBJ2-7	11	-
TGTGCCAGCAGCTTGGCGGCGGGCACAGATACGCAGTATTTT	CASSLAAGTDTQYF	-	TRBV5-4	TRBJ2-3	14	-
TGTGCCAGCAGCTTCAGCGGGGGGCGCGGGGAGCTGTTTTTT	CASSFSGGRGELFF	TRBD2	TRBV7-3	TRBJ2-2	14	-
TGTGCCAGCAGTCCAGGGGTTAGGAACGAGCAGTACTTC	CASSPGVRNEQYF	-	TRBV28	TRBJ2-7	13	-